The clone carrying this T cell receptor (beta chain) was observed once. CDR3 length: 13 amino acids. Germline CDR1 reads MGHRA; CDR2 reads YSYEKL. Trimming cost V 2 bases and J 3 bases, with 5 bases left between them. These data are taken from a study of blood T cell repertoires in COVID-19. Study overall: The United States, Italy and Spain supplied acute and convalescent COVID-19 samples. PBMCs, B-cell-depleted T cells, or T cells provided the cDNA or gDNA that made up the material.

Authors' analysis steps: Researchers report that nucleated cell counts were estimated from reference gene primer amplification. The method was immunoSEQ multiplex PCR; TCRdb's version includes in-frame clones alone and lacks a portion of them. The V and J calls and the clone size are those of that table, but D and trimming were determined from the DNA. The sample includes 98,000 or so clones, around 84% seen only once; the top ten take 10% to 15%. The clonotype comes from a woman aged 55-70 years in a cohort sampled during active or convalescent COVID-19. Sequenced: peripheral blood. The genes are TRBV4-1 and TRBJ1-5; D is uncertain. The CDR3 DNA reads TGCGCCAGCAGCCAATCAGACAATCAGCCCCAGCATTTT. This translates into CASSQSDNQPQHF.